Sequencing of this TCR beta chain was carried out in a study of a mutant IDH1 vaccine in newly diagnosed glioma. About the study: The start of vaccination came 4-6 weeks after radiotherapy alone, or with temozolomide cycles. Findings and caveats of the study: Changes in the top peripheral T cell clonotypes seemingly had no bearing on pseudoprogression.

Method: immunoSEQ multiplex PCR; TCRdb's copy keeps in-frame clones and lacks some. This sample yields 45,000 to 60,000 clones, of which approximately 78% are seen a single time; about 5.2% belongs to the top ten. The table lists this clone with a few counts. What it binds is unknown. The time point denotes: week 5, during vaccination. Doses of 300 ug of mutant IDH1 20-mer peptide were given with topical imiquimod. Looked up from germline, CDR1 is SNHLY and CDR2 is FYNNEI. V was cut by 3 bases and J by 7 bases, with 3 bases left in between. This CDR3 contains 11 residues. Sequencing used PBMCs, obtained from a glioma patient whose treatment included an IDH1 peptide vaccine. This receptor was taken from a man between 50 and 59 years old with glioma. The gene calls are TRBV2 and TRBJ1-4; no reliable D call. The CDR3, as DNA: TGTGCCAGCAGTGACCTTGAAAAACTGTTTTTT. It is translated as CASSDLEKLFF.